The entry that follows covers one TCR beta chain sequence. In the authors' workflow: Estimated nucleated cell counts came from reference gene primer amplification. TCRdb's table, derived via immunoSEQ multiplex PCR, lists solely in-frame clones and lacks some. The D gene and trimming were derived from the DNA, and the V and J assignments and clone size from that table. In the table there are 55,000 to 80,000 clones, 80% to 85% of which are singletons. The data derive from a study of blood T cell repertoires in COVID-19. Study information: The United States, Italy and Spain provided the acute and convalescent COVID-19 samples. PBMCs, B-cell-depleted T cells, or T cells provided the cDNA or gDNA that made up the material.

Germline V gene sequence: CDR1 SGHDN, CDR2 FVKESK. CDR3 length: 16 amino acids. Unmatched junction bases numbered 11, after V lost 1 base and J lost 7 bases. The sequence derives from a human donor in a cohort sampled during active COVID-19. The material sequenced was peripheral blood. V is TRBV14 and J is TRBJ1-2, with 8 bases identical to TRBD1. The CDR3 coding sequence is TGTGCCAGCAGCCAAGCCAGGACAGGGAGCAAGTTTGGCTACACCTTC. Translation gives CASSQARTGSKFGYTF.